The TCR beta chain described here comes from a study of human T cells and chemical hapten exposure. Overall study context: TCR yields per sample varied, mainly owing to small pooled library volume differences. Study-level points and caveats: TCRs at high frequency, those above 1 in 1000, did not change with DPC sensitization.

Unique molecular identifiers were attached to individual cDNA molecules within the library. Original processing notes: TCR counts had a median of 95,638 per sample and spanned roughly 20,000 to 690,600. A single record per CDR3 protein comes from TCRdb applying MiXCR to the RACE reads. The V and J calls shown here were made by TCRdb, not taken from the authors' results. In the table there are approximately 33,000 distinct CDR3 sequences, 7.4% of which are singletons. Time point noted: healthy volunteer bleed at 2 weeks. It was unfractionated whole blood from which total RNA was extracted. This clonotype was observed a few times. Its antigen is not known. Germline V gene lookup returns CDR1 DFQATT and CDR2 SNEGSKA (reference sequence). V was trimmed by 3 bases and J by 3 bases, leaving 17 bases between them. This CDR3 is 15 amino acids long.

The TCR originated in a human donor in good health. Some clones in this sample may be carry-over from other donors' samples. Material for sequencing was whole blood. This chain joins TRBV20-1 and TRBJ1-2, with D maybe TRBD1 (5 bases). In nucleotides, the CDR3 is TGCAGTGCTAGTCTCTCGGGGGGGAGAGACTATGGCTACACCTTC. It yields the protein CSASLSGGRDYGYTF.